The subject of this entry is one TCR beta chain. Its antigen is still unknown. The data were obtained in a study of OX40 agonist ivuxolimab in advanced cancers. Study summary: The dose-escalation cohort had hepatocellular carcinoma, melanoma, renal cell or head and neck cancer.

Only in-frame clones appear in the TCRdb table, and some are missing; sequencing was by immunoSEQ multiplex PCR. The repertoire holds approximately 64,000 clones, with 88% as singletons. This CDR3 spans 15 amino acids. The germline gives CDR1 LGHNA, CDR2 YNFKEQ. The ends lost 3 bases at V and 5 bases at J; junction bases unmatched: 4. Points from the study as a whole: Among the least clonally expanded were partial responders at 0.1-3.0 mg/kg. Average numbers of expanded clones were greater in CD8+ T cells than in CD4+.

This receptor was obtained from an adult with an advanced solid tumor such as melanoma, head and neck, liver or kidney cancer. The V and J genes are TRBV4-2 and TRBJ2-1; 10 bases align to TRBD2. Sequenced material: CD4+ or CD8+ T cells sorted from blood, taken in a trial of the OX40 agonist ivuxolimab. The CDR3 DNA follows: TGTGCCAGCAGCCAGGTCACTAGCGGGGACAATGAGCAGTTCTTC. This codes for CASSQVTSGDNEQFF.